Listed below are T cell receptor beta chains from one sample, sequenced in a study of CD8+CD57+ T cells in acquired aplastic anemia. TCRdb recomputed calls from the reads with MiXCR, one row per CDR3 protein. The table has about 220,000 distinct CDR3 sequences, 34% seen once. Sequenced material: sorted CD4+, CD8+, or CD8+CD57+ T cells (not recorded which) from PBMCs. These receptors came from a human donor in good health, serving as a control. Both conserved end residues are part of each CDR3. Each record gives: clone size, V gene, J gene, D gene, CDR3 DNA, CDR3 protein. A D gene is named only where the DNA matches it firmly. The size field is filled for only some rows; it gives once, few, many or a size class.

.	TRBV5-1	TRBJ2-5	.	TGCGCCAGCAGCTTGGCCGAGGGGGGGGAGACCCAGTACTTC	CASSLAEGGETQYF
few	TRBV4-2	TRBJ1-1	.	TGTGCCAGCAGCCAAGGTCGGAGGGTTTTAAACACTGAAGCTTTCTTT	CASSQGRRVLNTEAFF
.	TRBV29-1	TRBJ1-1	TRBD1	TGCAGCGCCCATACAGGGGACTACACTGAAGCTTTCTTT	CSAHTGDYTEAFF
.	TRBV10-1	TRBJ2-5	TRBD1	TGCGCCACCGGGACAGGAGAAGAGACCCAGTACTTC	CATGTGEETQYF
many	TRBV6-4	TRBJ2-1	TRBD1	TGTGCCAGCAGTGTCGGACAGGGGGCTTACAATGAGCAGTTCTTC	CASSVGQGAYNEQFF
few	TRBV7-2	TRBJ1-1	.	TGTGCCAGCAGCTTAGCGCGAAGCAGTTTGAACACTGAAGCTTCCTTT	CASSLARSSLNTEASF
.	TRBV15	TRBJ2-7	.	TGTGCCACCAGCAGCTTGTCTACGGGGAACTCCTACGAGCAGTACTTC	CATSSLSTGNSYEQYF
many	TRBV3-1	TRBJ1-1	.	TGTGCCAGCAGCCATACCCTTGGGGGCAAGGGCACTGAAGCTTTCTTT	CASSHTLGGKGTEAFF
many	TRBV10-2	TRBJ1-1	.	TGCGCCAGCCGCCGACCTAACACTGAAGCTTTCTTT	CASRRPNTEAFF
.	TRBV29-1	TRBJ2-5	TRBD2	TGCAGCGTTGCTAGAGTAGCGCGAAGCGGGATACAAGAGACCCAGTACTTC	CSVARVARSGIQETQYF
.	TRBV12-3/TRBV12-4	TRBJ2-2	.	TGTGCCAGCAGTTTCGACTACCCCATTAACACCGGGGAGCTGTTTTTT	CASSFDYPINTGELFF
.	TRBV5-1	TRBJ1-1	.	TGCGCCAGCAGCTTGTGGGATCCGAACACTGAAGCTTTCTTT	CASSLWDPNTEAFF
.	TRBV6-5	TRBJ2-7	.	TGTGCCAGCAGTTATAGGCCCCACGGGTTCGACGAGCAGTGCTTC	CASSYRPHGFDEQCF
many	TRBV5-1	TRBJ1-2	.	TGCGCCAGCAGCATTCAAAACTATGGCTACACCTTC	CASSIQNYGYTF
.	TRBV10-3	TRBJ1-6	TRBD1	TGTGCCATCAGTAGTAATCCGGGACAGGTTTACCCCCTCCACTTT	CAISSNPGQVYPLHF